This TCR beta chain derives from a study of cytomegalovirus exposure and HLA in healthy donors. Study-wide results and caveats: What a later analysis showed was that several of the most significant clusters appeared linked to common viral pathogens.

A multiplex PCR was run with 60 Vbeta primers and 13 Jbeta primers. Authors' analysis steps: Approximately 86 million unique TCR beta chains, roughly 10 million shared, were counted in a later analysis. Sequencing was performed with immunoSEQ multiplex PCR; in TCRdb, only in-frame clones are kept and a portion is missing. V, J and clone size derive from that table, while D and trimming were established from the DNA sequence. The sample has about 150,000 clones, 70% to 90% seen once. To note about this clone: Its antigen is unidentified.

The CDR3 runs to 14 residues. Germline loops: CDR1 SGDLS, CDR2 YYNGEE. The ends lost 4 bases at V and 6 bases at J; junction bases unmatched: 9. Sequenced material: PBMCs. The receptor's source is a young woman in good health and CMV-seronegative. The rearrangement links TRBV9 to TRBJ2-7, with 8 bases fitting TRBD2. CDR3 sequence: CASSLSGSYGEQYF. In DNA form, the CDR3 reads TGTGCCAGCAGCCTAAGCGGGAGCTATGGCGAGCAGTACTTC.